The clone carrying this TCR beta chain was picked up many times. The sample originates from a study of T cells in Graves' hyperthyroidism and ophthalmopathy. RNA transcripts were the template for amplifying TCR beta CDR3 regions. TCR CDR3 underwent first-round RT-PCR with the HTBI primer set. A single record per CDR3 protein comes from TCRdb applying MiXCR to the multiplex PCR reads. The sample has 600,000 to 800,000 distinct CDR3 sequences, roughly a third seen once. This CDR3 contains 14 residues. Germline values: CDR1 SNHLY, CDR2 FYNNEI. V lost 6 bases and J lost 0, with 12 bases in between. Sequencing was carried out using blood. The V call is TRBV2, the J call TRBJ2-7; D remains unclear. This TCR came from a middle-aged woman with Graves' hyperthyroidism. CDR3 nucleotide sequence: TGTGCCAGCAGAGATAGGGATGCCTCCTACGAGCAGTACTTC. This gives the protein CASRDRDASYEQYF.